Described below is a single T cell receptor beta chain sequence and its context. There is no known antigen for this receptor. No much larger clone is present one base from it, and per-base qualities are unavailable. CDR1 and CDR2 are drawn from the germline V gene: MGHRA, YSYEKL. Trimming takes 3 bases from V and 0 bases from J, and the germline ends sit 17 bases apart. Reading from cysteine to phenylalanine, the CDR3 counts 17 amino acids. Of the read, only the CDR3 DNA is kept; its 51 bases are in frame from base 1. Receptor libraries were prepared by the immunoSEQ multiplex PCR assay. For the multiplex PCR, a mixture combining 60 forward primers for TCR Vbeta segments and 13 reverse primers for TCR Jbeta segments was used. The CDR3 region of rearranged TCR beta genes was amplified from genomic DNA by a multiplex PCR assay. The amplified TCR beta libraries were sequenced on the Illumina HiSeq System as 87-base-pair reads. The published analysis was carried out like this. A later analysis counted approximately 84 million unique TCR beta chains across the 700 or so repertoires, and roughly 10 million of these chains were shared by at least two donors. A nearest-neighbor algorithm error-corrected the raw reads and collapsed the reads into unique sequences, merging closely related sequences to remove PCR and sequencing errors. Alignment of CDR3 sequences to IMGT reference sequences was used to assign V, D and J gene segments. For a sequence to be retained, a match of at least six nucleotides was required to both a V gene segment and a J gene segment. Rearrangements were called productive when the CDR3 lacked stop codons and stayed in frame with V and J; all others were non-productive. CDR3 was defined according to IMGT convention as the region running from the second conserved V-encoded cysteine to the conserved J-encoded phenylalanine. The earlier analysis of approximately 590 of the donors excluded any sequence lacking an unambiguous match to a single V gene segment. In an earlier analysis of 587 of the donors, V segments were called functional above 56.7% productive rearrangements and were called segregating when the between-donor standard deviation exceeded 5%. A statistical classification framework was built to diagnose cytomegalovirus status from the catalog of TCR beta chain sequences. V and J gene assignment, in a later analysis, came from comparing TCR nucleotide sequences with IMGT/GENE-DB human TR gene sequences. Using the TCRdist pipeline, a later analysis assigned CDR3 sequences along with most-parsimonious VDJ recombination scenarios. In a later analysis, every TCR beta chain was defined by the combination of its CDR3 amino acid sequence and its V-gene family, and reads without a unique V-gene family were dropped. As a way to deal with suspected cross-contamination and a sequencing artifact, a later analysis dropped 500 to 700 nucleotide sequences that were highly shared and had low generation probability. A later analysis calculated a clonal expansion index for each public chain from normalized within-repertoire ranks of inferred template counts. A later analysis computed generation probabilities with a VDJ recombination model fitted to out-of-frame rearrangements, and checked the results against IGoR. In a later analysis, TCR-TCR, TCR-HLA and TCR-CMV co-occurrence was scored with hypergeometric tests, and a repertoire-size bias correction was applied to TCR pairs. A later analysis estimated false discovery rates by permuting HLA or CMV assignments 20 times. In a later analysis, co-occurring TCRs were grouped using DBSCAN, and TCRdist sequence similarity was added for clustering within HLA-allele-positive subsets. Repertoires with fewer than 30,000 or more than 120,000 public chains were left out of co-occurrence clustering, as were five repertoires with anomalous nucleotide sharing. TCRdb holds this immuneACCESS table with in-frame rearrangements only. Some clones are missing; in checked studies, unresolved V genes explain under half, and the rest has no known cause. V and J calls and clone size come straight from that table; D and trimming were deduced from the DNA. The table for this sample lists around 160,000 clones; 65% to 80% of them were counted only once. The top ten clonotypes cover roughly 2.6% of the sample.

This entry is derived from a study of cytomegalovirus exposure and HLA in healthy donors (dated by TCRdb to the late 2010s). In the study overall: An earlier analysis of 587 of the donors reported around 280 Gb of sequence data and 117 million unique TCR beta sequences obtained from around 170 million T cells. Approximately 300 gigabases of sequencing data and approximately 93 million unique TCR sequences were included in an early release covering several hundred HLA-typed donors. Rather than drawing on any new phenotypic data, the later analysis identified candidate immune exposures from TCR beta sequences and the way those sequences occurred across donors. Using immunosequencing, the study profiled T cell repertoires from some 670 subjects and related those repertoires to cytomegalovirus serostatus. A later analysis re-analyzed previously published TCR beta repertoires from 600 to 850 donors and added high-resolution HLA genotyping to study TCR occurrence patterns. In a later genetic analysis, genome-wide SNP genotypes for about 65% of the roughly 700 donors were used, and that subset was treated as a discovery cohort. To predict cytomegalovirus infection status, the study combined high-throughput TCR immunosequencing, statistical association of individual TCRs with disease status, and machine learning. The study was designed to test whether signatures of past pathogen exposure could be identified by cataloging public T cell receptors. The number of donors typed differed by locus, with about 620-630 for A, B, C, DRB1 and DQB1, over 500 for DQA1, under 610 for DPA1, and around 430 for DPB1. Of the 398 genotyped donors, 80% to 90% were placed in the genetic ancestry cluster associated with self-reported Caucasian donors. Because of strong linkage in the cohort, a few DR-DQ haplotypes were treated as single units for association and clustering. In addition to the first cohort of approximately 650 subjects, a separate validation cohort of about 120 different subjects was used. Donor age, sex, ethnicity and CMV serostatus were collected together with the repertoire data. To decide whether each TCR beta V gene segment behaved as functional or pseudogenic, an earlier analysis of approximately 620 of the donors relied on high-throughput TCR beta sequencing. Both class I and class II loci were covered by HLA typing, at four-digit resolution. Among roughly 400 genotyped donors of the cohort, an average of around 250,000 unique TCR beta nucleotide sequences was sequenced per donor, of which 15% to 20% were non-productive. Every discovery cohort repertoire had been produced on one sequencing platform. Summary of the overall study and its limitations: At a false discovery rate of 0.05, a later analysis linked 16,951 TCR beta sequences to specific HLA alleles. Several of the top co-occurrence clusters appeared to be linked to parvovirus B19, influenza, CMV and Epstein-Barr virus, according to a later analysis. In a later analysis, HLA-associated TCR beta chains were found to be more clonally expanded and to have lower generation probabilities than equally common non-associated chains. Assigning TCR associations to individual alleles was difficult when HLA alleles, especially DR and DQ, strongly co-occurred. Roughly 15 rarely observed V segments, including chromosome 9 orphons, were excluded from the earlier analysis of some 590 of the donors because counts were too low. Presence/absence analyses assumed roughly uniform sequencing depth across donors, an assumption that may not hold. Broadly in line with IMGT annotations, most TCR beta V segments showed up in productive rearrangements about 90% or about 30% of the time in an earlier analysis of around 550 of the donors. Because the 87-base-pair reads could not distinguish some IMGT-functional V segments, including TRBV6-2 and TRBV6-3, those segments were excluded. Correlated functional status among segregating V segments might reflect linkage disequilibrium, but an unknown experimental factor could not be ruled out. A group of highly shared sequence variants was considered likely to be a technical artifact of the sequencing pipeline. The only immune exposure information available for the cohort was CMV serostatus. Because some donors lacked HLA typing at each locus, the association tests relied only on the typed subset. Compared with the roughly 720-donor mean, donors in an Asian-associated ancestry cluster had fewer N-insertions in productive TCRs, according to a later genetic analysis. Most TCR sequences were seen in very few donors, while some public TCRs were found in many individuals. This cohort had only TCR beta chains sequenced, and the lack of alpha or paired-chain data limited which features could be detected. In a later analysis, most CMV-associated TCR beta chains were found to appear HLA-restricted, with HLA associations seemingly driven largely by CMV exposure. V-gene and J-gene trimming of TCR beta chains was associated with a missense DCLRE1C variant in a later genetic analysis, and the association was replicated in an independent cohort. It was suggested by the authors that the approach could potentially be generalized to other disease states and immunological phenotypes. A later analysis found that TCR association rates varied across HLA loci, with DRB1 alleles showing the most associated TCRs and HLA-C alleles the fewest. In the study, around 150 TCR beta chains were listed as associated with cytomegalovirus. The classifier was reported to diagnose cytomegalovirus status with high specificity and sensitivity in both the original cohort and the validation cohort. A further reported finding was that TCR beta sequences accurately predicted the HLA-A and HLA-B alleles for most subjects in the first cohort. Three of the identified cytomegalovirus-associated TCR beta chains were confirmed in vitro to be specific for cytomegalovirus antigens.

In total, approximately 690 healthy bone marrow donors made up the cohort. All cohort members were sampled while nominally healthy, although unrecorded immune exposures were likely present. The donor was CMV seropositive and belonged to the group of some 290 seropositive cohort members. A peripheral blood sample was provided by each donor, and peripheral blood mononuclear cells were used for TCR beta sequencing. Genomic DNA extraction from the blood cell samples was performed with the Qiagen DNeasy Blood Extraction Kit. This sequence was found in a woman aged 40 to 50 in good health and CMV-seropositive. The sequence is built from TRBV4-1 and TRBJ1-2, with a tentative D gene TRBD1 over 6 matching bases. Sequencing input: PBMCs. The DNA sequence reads TGCGCCAGCAGCCACGTTGGGGACATTCGAGCTAACTATGGCTACACCTTC. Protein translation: CASSHVGDIRANYGYTF.